This T cell receptor beta chain appears in the sequencing data of a study of blood T cell repertoires in COVID-19. Study context: Donors in the United States, Italy and Spain gave samples during acute or convalescent COVID-19. T cells, B-cell-depleted T cells, or PBMCs provided the cDNA or gDNA that served as material.

Trimming pared 4 bases from V and 6 bases from J, leaving 12 bases between. Per germline, CDR1 SGHDN and CDR2 FVKESK. The CDR3 loop spans 13 amino acids. Per the authors' pipeline: Nucleated cell number was recorded as an estimate derived from reference gene primer amplification. The data were produced by immunoSEQ multiplex PCR, yet TCRdb's version contains in-frame clones alone and is incomplete. V, J and clone size reflect that table, while D and trimming were determined from the DNA. Here the sample spans around 170,000 clones, 80% being singletons. The chain joins TRBV14 to TRBJ1-2; D uncertain. Sequences were obtained from peripheral blood. This TCR came from a man in his 70s with active or convalescent COVID-19. CDR3 coding DNA: TGTGCCAGCAGCCCCCGAGCCTCGGATGGCTACACCTTC. Its translation is CASSPRASDGYTF. The whole variable domain, remainder taken from reference TRBV14 and TRBJ1-2, is EAGVTQFPSHSVIEKGQTVTLRCDPISGHDNLYWYRRVMGKEIKFLLHFVKESKQDESGMPNNRFLAERTGGTYSTLKVQPAELEDSGVYFCASSPRASDGYTFGSGTRLTVV.